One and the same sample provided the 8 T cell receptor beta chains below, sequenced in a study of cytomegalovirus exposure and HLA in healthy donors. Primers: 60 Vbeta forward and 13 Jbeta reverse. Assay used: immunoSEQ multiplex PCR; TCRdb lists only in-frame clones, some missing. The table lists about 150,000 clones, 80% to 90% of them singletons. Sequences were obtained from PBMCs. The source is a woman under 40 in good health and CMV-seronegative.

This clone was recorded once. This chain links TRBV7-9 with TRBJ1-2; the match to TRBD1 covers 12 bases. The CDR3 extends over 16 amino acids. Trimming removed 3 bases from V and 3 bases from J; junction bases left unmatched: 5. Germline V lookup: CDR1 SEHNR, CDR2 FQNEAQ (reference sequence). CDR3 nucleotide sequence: TGTGCCAGCAGCTTTTCCGGGACAGGGGGCGACTATGGCTACACCTTC. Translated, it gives CASSFSGTGGDYGYTF. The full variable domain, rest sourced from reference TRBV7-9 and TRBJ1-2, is DTGVSQNPRHKITKRGQNVTFRCDPISEHNRLYWYRQTLGQGPEFLTYFQNEAQLEKSRLLSDRFSAERPKGSFSTLEIQRTEQGDSAMYLCASSFSGTGGDYGYTFGSGTRLTVV.

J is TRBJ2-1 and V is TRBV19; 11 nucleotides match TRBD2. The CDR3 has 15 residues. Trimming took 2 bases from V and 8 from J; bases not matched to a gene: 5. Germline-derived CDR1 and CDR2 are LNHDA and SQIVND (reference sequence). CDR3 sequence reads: CASSIITSGSYEQFF. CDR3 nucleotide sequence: TGTGCCAGTAGTATAATCACTAGCGGGAGCTATGAGCAGTTCTTC. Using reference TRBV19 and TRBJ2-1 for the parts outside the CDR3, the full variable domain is DGGITQSPKYLFRKEGQNVTLSCEQNLNHDAMYWYRQDPGQGLRLIYYSQIVNDFQKGDIAEGYSVSREKKESFPLTVTSAQKNPTAFYLCASSIITSGSYEQFFGPGTRLTVL.

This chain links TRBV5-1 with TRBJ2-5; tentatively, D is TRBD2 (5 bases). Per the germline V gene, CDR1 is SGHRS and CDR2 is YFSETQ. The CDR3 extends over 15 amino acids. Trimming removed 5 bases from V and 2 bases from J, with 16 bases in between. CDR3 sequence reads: CASSYAAGVQETQYF. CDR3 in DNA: TGCGCCAGCAGTTATGCGGCGGGCGTACAAGAGACCCAGTACTTC. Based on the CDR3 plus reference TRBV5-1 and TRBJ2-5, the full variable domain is KAGVTQTPRYLIKTRGQQVTLSCSPISGHRSVSWYQQTPGQGLQFLFEYFSETQRNKGNFPGRFSGRQFSNSRSEMNVSTLELGDSALYLCASSYAAGVQETQYFGPGTRLLVL.

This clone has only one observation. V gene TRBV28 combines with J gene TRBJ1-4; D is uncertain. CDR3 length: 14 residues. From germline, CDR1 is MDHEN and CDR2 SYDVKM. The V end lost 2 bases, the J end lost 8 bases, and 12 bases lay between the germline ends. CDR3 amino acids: CASSLPGTVEKLFF. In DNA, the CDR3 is TGTGCCAGCAGTTTACCGGGAACCGTGGAAAAACTGTTTTTT.

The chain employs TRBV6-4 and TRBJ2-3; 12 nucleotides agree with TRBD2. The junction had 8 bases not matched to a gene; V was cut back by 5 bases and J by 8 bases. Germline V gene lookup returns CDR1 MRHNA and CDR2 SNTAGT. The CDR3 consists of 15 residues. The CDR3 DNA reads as TGTGCCAGCAGTTCTCTAGCGGGGGGGCCAGGTACGCAGTATTTT. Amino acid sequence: CASSSLAGGPGTQYF.

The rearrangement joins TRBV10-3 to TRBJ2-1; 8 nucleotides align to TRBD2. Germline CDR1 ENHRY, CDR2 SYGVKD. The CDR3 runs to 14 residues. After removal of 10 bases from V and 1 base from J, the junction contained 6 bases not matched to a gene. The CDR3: CASWPGGSYNEQFF. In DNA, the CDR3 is TGTGCCAGCTGGCCGGGGGGGTCCTACAATGAGCAGTTCTTC.

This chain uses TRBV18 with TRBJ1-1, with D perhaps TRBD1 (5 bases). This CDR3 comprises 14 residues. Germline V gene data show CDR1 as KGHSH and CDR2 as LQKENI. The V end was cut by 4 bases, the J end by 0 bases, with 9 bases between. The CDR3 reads CASSHSGVNTEAFF. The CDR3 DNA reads TGTGCCAGCTCACACTCGGGGGTGAACACTGAAGCTTTCTTT.

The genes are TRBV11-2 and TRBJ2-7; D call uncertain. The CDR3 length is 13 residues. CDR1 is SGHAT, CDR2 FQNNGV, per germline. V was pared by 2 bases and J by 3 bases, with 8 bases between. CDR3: CASSLHTNYEQYF. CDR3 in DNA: TGTGCCAGCAGCTTACACACCAACTACGAGCAGTACTTC.